This T cell receptor beta chain was sequenced for a study of monozygotic twins with inflammatory bowel disease. Note on this clonotype: Its cognate antigen is unknown.

Study observations and caveats: Discrimination among different T cell subtypes was not achievable.

Germline assignment: CDR1 ENHRY and CDR2 SYGVKD. The CDR3 is made up of 14 amino acids. TCRdb reworked the 5' RACE reads into one entry per CDR3 protein, no DNA. The sample data list 350,000 to 550,000 distinct CDR3 sequences. This TCR came from a human donor with ulcerative colitis or Crohn's disease, or a healthy co-twin of an affected twin (not recorded which). Sequences were obtained from blood. The chain combines TRBV10-3 with TRBJ2-7; no DNA is available, so the TRBD1 call from TCRdb remains unchecked. CDR3 amino acids: CAILAGTGAYEQYF.